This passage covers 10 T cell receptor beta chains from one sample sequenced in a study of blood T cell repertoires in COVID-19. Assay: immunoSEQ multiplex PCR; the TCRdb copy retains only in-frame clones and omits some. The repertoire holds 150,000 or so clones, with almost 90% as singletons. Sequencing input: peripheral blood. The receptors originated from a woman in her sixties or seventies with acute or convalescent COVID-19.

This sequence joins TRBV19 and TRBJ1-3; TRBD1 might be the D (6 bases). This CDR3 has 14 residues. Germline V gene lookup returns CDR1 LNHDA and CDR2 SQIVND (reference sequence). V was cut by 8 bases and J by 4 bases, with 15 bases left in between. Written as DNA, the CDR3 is TGTGCCAGTCTTACAGGGATCGCCGGAAACACCATATATTTT. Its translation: CASLTGIAGNTIYF.

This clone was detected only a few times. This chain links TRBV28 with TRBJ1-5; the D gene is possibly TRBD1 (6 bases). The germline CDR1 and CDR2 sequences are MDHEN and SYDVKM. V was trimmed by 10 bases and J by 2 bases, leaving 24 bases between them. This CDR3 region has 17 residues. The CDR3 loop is CATMGHTGGLRNQPQHF. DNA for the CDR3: TGTGCCACCATGGGACACACGGGGGGGCTTCGCAATCAGCCCCAGCATTTT.

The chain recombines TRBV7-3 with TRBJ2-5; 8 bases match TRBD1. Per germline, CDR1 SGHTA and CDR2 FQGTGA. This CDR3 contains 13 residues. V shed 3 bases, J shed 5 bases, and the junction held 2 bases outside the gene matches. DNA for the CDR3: TGTGCCAGCAGCTTTAACAGGGGGGAGACCCAGTACTTC. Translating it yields CASSFNRGETQYF.

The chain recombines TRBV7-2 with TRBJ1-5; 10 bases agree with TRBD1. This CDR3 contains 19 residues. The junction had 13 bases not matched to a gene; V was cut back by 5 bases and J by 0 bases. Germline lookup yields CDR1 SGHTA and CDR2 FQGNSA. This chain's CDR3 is CASSGTGAGRGPSNQPQHF. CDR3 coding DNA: TGTGCCAGCAGCGGGACAGGGGCTGGTCGGGGTCCTAGCAATCAGCCCCAGCATTTT.

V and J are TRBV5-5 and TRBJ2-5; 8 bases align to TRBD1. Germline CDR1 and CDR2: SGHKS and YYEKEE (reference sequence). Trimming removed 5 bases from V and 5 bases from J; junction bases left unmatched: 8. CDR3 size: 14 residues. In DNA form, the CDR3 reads TGTGCCAGCAGACAGACAGGGGACTTCGAGACCCAGTACTTC. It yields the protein CASRQTGDFETQYF.

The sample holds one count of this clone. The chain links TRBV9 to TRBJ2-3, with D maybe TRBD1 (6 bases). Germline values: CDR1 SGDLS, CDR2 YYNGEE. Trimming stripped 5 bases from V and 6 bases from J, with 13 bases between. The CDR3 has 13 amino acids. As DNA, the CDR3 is TGTGCCAGCAGGGGGCAGGGGACGGATACGCAGTATTTT. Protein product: CASRGQGTDTQYF.

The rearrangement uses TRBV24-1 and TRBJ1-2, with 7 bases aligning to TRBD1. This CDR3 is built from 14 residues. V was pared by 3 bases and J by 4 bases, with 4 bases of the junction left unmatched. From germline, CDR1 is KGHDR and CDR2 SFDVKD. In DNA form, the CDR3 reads TGTGCCACCAGTGATCCGGGACAGACCTATGGCTACACCTTC. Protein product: CATSDPGQTYGYTF.

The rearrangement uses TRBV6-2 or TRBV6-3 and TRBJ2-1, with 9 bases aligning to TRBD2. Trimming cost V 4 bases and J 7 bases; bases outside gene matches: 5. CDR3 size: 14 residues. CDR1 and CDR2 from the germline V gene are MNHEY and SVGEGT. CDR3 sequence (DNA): TGTGCCAGCAGTTTCCTAGCGGGGCTAAATGAGCAGTTCTTC. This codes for CASSFLAGLNEQFF.

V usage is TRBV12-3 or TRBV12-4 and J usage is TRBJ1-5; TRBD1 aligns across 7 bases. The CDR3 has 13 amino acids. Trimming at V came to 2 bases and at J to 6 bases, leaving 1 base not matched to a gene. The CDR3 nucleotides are TGTGCCAGCAGTTTACGACAGGGTCAGCCCCAGCATTTT. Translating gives CASSLRQGQPQHF.

CDR3 region: CASSHPGLEAKNIQYF. The CDR3, as DNA: TGCGCCAGCAGCCACCCGGGACTGGAAGCCAAAAACATTCAGTACTTC. The rearrangement links TRBV4-1 to TRBJ2-4; possible D gene TRBD2, 6 bases. The V end lost 3 bases, the J end lost 0 bases, and 12 bases lay between the germline ends. The CDR3 sequence is 16 residues long. Germline CDR1 is MGHRA and CDR2 is YSYEKL.